A single sample gave rise to the 28 T cell receptor beta chains below, sequenced in a study of shared clonotypes between healthy human individuals. Method: immunoSEQ multiplex PCR; TCRdb's copy keeps in-frame clones and lacks some. Of some 2.3 million clones listed, 85% to 95% are singletons. Source material: naive CD4+ T cells from PBMCs. Regarding subset: CD45RA+ positively selected. The receptors stem from a man between 18 and 35 years old in good health. Some clones in this sample may be carry-over from other donors' samples.

The chain links TRBV28 to TRBJ2-1; D is possibly TRBD2 (8 bases). Trimming stripped 5 bases from V and 2 bases from J, with 16 bases between. This CDR3 spans 16 amino acids. CDR1 and CDR2 (germline): MDHEN, SYDVKM. CDR3 sequence (DNA): TGTGCCAGCAGTCAGGGGGGTAGCGGGACCTACAATGAGCAGTTCTTC. It encodes CASSQGGSGTYNEQFF.

The gene calls are TRBV7-2 and TRBJ2-7; 9 positions match TRBD1. CDR1 and CDR2 (germline): SGHTA, FQGNSA. J was trimmed by 6 bases and V by 5 bases; bases with no gene match: 8. The length of the CDR3 is 14 residues. The CDR3 DNA reads as TGTGCCAGCAGCCTGCGGACAGGGGCCTCCGAGCAGTACTTC. The encoded protein is CASSLRTGASEQYF.

The rearrangement joins TRBV7-2 to TRBJ1-3, with a tentative D call TRBD1 (6 bases). V lost 0 bases and J 4 bases, leaving 13 bases between the germline ends. The V gene's germline CDR1 is SGHTA and CDR2 FQGNSA. The CDR3 consists of 16 residues. CDR3: CASSLAPTGRGNTIYF. In nucleotides, the CDR3 is TGTGCCAGCAGCTTAGCTCCGACAGGTCGGGGAAACACCATATATTTT.

J is TRBJ1-2 and V is TRBV6-5, with D unclear. From germline, CDR1 is MNHEY and CDR2 SVGAGI. The CDR3 loop spans 13 amino acids. Deletions cut 4 bases from V and 5 bases from J, with 11 bases between. CDR3 nucleotides: TGTGCCAGCAGTTTAACAGACCAATATGGCTACACCTTC. Translated: CASSLTDQYGYTF.

The chain carries TRBV10-3 and TRBJ1-4; 9 bases agree with TRBD1. The germline CDR1 and CDR2 sequences are ENHRY and SYGVKD. This CDR3 region has 16 residues. V lost 3 bases and J lost 1; bases outside the gene matches: 3. The CDR3 nucleotides read TGTGCCATCAGTGACCGGGACAGGGTAACTAATGAAAAACTGTTTTTT. Translating gives CAISDRDRVTNEKLFF.

V usage is TRBV11-2 and J usage is TRBJ1-1; 8 bases fit TRBD1. In germline, CDR1 is SGHAT, CDR2 FQNNGV. V dropped 4 bases and J dropped 5; count of bases not matched to a gene: 9. The CDR3 covers 15 residues. The DNA of the CDR3 is TGTGCCAGCAGCTCGTTAGGACAGGGCGGGACTGAAGCTTTCTTT. Translating gives CASSSLGQGGTEAFF.

The J gene is TRBJ2-5, the V gene TRBV19; a weak D match, TRBD1 (6 bases). The CDR3 extends over 11 amino acids. The V gene lost 7 bases and the J gene lost 12 bases, with 15 bases spanning the gap. Germline CDR1 reads LNHDA; CDR2 reads SQIVND (reference sequence). CDR3 residues: CASIRGRGEYF. CDR3 DNA: TGTGCCAGTATCCGGGGCAGGGGCGAGTACTTC.

This chain uses TRBV7-2 with TRBJ2-7; TRBD2 agrees at 10 bases. Losses at the gene ends were 4 bases for V and 0 bases for J; bases not matched to a gene: 6. The CDR3 is made up of 16 amino acids. Per the germline V gene, CDR1 is SGHTA and CDR2 is FQGNSA. The CDR3 nucleotides are TGTGCCAGCAGCTCCCCCCGGACTAGCGGCTCCTACGAGCAGTACTTC. It codes for CASSSPRTSGSYEQYF.

The chain has TRBV11-3 and TRBJ2-5, with 7 nucleotides matching TRBD1. J was trimmed by 2 bases and V by 4 bases; bases with no gene match: 1. Germline V CDR1 and CDR2: SGHNT, YENEEA. The CDR3 contains 13 residues. The chain's CDR3 is CASSYRGQETQYF. For the CDR3, the DNA is TGTGCCAGCAGCTACAGGGGTCAAGAGACCCAGTACTTC.

The gene calls are TRBV12-5 and TRBJ2-1, with 9 bases lining up with TRBD1. Germline assignment: CDR1 LGHNT and CDR2 FRNRAP. V trimming: 3 bases; J trimming: 3 bases; junction bases outside the gene matches: 18. The CDR3 has 20 residues. This chain's CDR3 is CASGFSLGGTDRGFYNEQFF. The CDR3 bases are TGTGCTAGTGGTTTTTCTCTCGGCGGGACCGACAGGGGGTTCTACAATGAGCAGTTCTTC.

This chain joins TRBV11-1 and TRBJ1-1, with D unclear. The germline V gene encodes CDR1 SGHAT and CDR2 FQDESV (reference sequence). The CDR3 runs to 14 residues. V was pared by 2 bases and J by 8 bases, with 15 bases between. The CDR3 sequence: CASSLILRSQEAFF. For the CDR3, the DNA is TGTGCCAGCAGCTTAATCCTGCGAAGCCAAGAAGCTTTCTTT.

The chain has TRBV6-1 and TRBJ1-1; D is unresolved. Germline CDR1 and CDR2: MNHNS and SASEGT. The CDR3 runs 14 residues. V was cut by 6 bases and J by 4 bases, with 15 bases left in between. CDR3 region: CASSLEGVGTEAFF. CDR3 bases: TGTGCCAGCAGCCTGGAGGGAGTGGGCACTGAAGCTTTCTTT.

The chain joins TRBV6-1 to TRBJ2-3; D might be TRBD1 (6 bases). The CDR3 has 13 amino acids. Trimming took off 6 bases at V and 1 base at J, with 8 bases between the two ends. Germline V gene sequence: CDR1 MNHNS, CDR2 SASEGT. The CDR3 protein is CASRWTGTDTQYF. CDR3 nucleotides: TGTGCCAGCAGATGGACAGGCACAGATACGCAGTATTTT.

The chain has TRBV2 and TRBJ2-7; 9 nucleotides line up with TRBD1. Germline CDR1 is SNHLY and CDR2 is FYNNEI. V gave up 5 bases and J gave up 0 bases; unmatched junction bases: 5. The CDR3 spans 15 residues. DNA for the CDR3: TGTGCCAGCAGTTCGACAGGGGGGGCCTCCTACGAGCAGTACTTC. This gives the protein CASSSTGGASYEQYF.

CDR3 bases: TGCGCCAGCAGCATAAACAGGGCTGAAAAACTGTTTTTT. Translated, it gives CASSINRAEKLFF. This chain links TRBV5-1 with TRBJ1-4; a possible D gene is TRBD1 (6 bases). V was shortened by 4 bases and J by 7 bases, with 11 bases between the two germline ends. The V gene's germline CDR1 is SGHRS and CDR2 YFSETQ. The CDR3 length is 13 residues.

This rearrangement joins TRBV5-1 to TRBJ1-3; a possible D gene is TRBD1 (5 bases). CDR1 is SGHRS, CDR2 YFSETQ, per germline. V was trimmed by 4 bases and J by 2 bases, leaving 10 bases between them. CDR3 length: 14 amino acids. As DNA, the CDR3 is TGCGCCAGCAGCCAAGGACAAACTGGAAACACCATATATTTT. Its translation: CASSQGQTGNTIYF.

This clone has a single count. V is TRBV2 and J is TRBJ1-2, with D hard to call. This CDR3 is built from 12 residues. V lost 9 bases, J lost 0 bases, and 8 bases lay in between. The V gene's germline CDR1 is SNHLY and CDR2 FYNNEI. The CDR3 sequence: CASGRANYGYTF. CDR3 bases: TGTGCCAGTGGACGGGCTAACTATGGCTACACCTTC.

The chain links TRBV9 to TRBJ2-3; D may match TRBD1 or TRBD2 (5 bases each). V dropped 3 bases and J dropped 5 bases, with 13 bases sitting between them. Looked up from germline, CDR1 is SGDLS and CDR2 is YYNGEE. The CDR3 length is 14 residues. The DNA for the CDR3 is TGTGCCAGCAGCGATCGGGACGCAAGAGATACGCAGTATTTT. Residues: CASSDRDARDTQYF. Full variable domain (rest looked up from reference TRBV9 and TRBJ2-3): DSGVTQTPKHLITATGQRVTLRCSPRSGDLSVYWYQQSLDQGLQFLIQYYNGEERAKGNILERFSAQQFPDLHSELNLSSLELGDSALYFCASSDRDARDTQYFGPGTRLTVL.

The CDR3 bases are TGTGCCAGCAGTCCCAGGGCTTCCTCCTACGAGCAGTACTTC. Translated, it gives CASSPRASSYEQYF. V gene TRBV7-2 combines with J gene TRBJ2-7, with D tentatively TRBD1 (5 bases). V lost 6 bases and J 0 bases, leaving 12 bases between the germline ends. This CDR3 has 14 amino acids. Germline CDR1 reads SGHTA; CDR2 reads FQGNSA. Combining the CDR3 with reference TRBV7-2 and TRBJ2-7 gives the whole variable domain GAGVSQSPSNKVTEKGKDVELRCDPISGHTALYWYRQSLGQGLEFLIYFQGNSAPDKSGLPSDRFSAERTGGSVSTLTIQRTQQEDSAVYLCASSPRASSYEQYFGPGTRLTVT.

The rearrangement joins TRBV19 to TRBJ2-7, with TRBD2 identical over 13 bases. The CDR3 spans 15 residues. CDR1 is LNHDA, CDR2 SQIVND, per germline (reference sequence). V trimming: 5 bases; J trimming: 4 bases; junction bases outside the gene matches: 5. The CDR3 here is CASSAAGLAGYEQYF. CDR3 coding DNA: TGTGCCAGTAGTGCCGCGGGACTAGCGGGATACGAGCAGTACTTC.

The chain combines TRBV19 with TRBJ2-1, with TRBD2 matching over 8 bases. Germline V gene data show CDR1 as LNHDA and CDR2 as SQIVND (reference sequence). The junction had 8 bases not matched to a gene; V was cut back by 3 bases and J by 7 bases. The CDR3 sequence is 15 residues long. The CDR3 sequence is CASSIASGRWNEQFF. The DNA of the CDR3 is TGTGCCAGTAGTATTGCGAGCGGGAGATGGAATGAGCAGTTCTTC.

Only one count was recorded for this clone. The chain recombines TRBV5-4 with TRBJ2-2; D perhaps matches TRBD2 (7 bases). This CDR3 has 16 residues. In germline, CDR1 is SGHNT, CDR2 YYREEE (reference sequence). Trimming stripped 4 bases from V and 4 bases from J, with 17 bases between. The CDR3 DNA is TGTGCCAGCAGCCCTGTACGGGGGGCCGGCACCGGGGAGCTGTTTTTT. Translated, it gives CASSPVRGAGTGELFF.

The chain is built from TRBV9 and TRBJ2-7, with D unclear. Between the trimmed V and J ends, which lost 4 bases and 2 bases, there was a span of 16 bases. Germline V gene data show CDR1 as SGDLS and CDR2 as YYNGEE. The CDR3 totals 15 residues. The DNA of the CDR3 is TGTGCCAGCAGCCCCCACTTACGGAATACCTACGAGCAGTACTTC. The encoded protein is CASSPHLRNTYEQYF.

The chain joins TRBV6-1 to TRBJ1-1, with TRBD1 as a possible D gene (5 bases). This CDR3 contains 14 residues. Germline CDR1 reads MNHNS; CDR2 reads SASEGT. Trimming shortened V by 4 bases and J by 3 bases, and 12 bases separated the two germline ends. DNA of the CDR3: TGTGCCAGCAGTGCGGTGGGGGACTACACTGAAGCTTTCTTT. The encoded protein is CASSAVGDYTEAFF.

As concerns this clone: Other DNA sequences within the sample encode an identical CDR3. The V gene is TRBV7-2, the J gene TRBJ2-7; D not resolved. Germline assignment: CDR1 SGHTA and CDR2 FQGNSA. The CDR3 loop spans 12 amino acids. Trimming took off 4 bases at V and 1 base at J, with 5 bases between the two ends. The CDR3 bases are TGTGCCAGCAGCTCCACATCCTACGAGCAGTACTTC. As protein: CASSSTSYEQYF.

The chain couples TRBV11-1 to TRBJ2-3, with TRBD2 matching over 8 bases. Germline CDR1 is SGHAT and CDR2 is FQDESV (reference sequence). J gave up 6 bases and V 1 base, and 9 bases lay outside the gene matches. This CDR3 is 16 amino acids long. The DNA for the CDR3 is TGTGCCAGCAGCTTAGGCTTGCGGGAGGCGGCGGATACGCAGTATTTT. Residues: CASSLGLREAADTQYF.

The rearrangement joins TRBV29-1 to TRBJ2-2, with D perhaps assigned TRBD1 or TRBD2 (5 bases each). CDR3 length: 15 residues. Germline CDR1 reads SQVTM; CDR2 reads ANQGSEA. Deletions cut 4 bases from V and 0 bases from J, with 12 bases between. CDR3 DNA: TGCAGCGTTGGGGGGAGACACGCGAACACCGGGGAGCTGTTTTTT. Protein: CSVGGRHANTGELFF.

The chain carries TRBV5-4 and TRBJ2-2; TRBD1 agrees at 11 bases. Germline V gene data show CDR1 as SGHNT and CDR2 as YYREEE (reference sequence). V was pared by 4 bases and J by 0 bases, with 5 bases of the junction left unmatched. The CDR3 sequence is 17 residues long. The CDR3 loop reads CASSKPGQGANTGELFF. CDR3 in DNA: TGTGCCAGCAGCAAACCGGGACAGGGGGCGAACACCGGGGAGCTGTTTTTT.